Shown below are 20 T cell receptor beta chains from a single sample sequenced in a study of blood T cell repertoires in COVID-19. Sequenced by immunoSEQ multiplex PCR; TCRdb stores in-frame clones only, minus some. The sample yields 200,000 to 250,000 clones, 70% to 85% seen once. Material for sequencing was PBMCs or T cells enriched from blood (not recorded which). The origin of the receptors is a man in his forties or fifties who had recovered from COVID-19.

This rearrangement joins TRBV27 to TRBJ2-3; 10 bases line up with TRBD1. Germline-derived CDR1 and CDR2 are MNHEY and SMNVEV (reference sequence). The CDR3 consists of 17 residues. Unmatched junction bases numbered 12, after V lost 3 bases and J lost 6 bases. The chain's CDR3 is CASSLGHPGTGADTQYF. Written as DNA, the CDR3 is TGTGCCAGCAGTTTGGGTCACCCCGGGACAGGGGCCGATACGCAGTATTTT.

The V and J genes are TRBV27 and TRBJ2-7; 7 nucleotides agree with TRBD1. Trimming at V came to 2 bases and at J to 2 bases, leaving 3 bases not matched to a gene. This CDR3 contains 14 residues. Germline V gene data show CDR1 as MNHEY and CDR2 as SMNVEV (reference sequence). CDR3 in DNA: TGTGCCAGCAGTTTAAGGACAGGTCCCTACGAGCAGTACTTC. As protein: CASSLRTGPYEQYF.

V is TRBV18 and J is TRBJ2-5; TRBD1 agrees at 9 bases. This CDR3 is 15 amino acids long. The V and J ends lost 5 bases and 4 bases, in that order; junction bases with no gene match: 8. The germline V gene encodes CDR1 KGHSH and CDR2 LQKENI. Written as DNA, the CDR3 is TGTGCCAGCTCATATACAGGGGGCGCGGGAGAGACCCAGTACTTC. It yields the protein CASSYTGGAGETQYF.

This chain uses TRBV19 with TRBJ2-6; D is ambiguous. Trimming removed 2 bases at V and 1 base at J, with 6 bases between. Germline assignment: CDR1 LNHDA and CDR2 SQIVND (reference sequence). CDR3 size: 15 residues. The CDR3 is CASSITGSGANVLTF. DNA for the CDR3: TGTGCCAGTAGTATAACGGGTTCTGGGGCCAACGTCCTGACTTTC.

The rearrangement links TRBV7-6 to TRBJ2-7; maybe TRBD1 (6 bases). There are 13 residues in the CDR3. Germline CDR1 is SGHVS and CDR2 is FNYEAQ. V was trimmed by 5 bases and J by 3 bases, leaving 11 bases between them. CDR3 in DNA: TGTGCCAGCAGCCGCAACAGGGACTACGAGCAGTACTTC. Encoded protein: CASSRNRDYEQYF.

The rearrangement uses TRBV5-1 and TRBJ1-4; TRBD1 agrees at 8 bases. Germline V gives CDR1 SGHRS, CDR2 YFSETQ. The CDR3 totals 13 residues. V lost 4 bases and J lost 8; bases outside the gene matches: 4. CDR3 sequence reads: CASSTGQGEKLFF. DNA of the CDR3: TGCGCCAGCAGCACCGGACAGGGAGAAAAACTGTTTTTT. The entire variable domain, with the rest obtained from reference TRBV5-1 and TRBJ1-4, is as follows: KAGVTQTPRYLIKTRGQQVTLSCSPISGHRSVSWYQQTPGQGLQFLFEYFSETQRNKGNFPGRFSGRQFSNSRSEMNVSTLELGDSALYLCASSTGQGEKLFFGSGTQLSVL.

As to this clone: The sample contains more than one DNA sequence encoding this CDR3. The chain links TRBV9 to TRBJ2-5, with TRBD2 matching over 12 bases. The CDR3 is 16 amino acids. With V trimmed by 2 bases and J by 1 base, 3 bases remained unmatched. Germline lookup yields CDR1 SGDLS and CDR2 YYNGEE. The DNA of the CDR3 is TGTGCCAGCAGCGTTGGACTAGCGGGGATCCAAGAGACCCAGTACTTC. Its protein is CASSVGLAGIQETQYF.

This chain links TRBV30 with TRBJ1-2, with 7 bases aligning to TRBD1. Germline V gene data show CDR1 as GTSNPN and CDR2 as SVGIG (reference sequence). With 0 bases clipped from V and 8 bases from J, the junction kept 6 bases outside the gene matches. The CDR3 length is 13 residues. The CDR3 sequence: CAWSVGTAKGYTF. CDR3 bases: TGTGCCTGGAGTGTAGGGACAGCGAAAGGCTACACCTTC.

The chain couples TRBV24-1 to TRBJ2-3; D may be TRBD1 (6 bases). Per germline, CDR1 KGHDR and CDR2 SFDVKD. This CDR3 has 14 residues. V lost 9 bases and J 2 bases, leaving 14 bases between the germline ends. The CDR3 reads CATSGAAITDTQYF. The CDR3 DNA is TGTGCCACCTCAGGGGCCGCTATCACAGATACGCAGTATTTT.

The chain links TRBV7-2 to TRBJ2-2, with D unresolved. This CDR3 has 13 residues. With 3 bases removed from V and 6 bases from J, the gap between germline ends came to 8 bases. Germline CDR1 SGHTA, CDR2 FQGNSA. CDR3 in amino acids: CASSFILSGELFF. The DNA for the CDR3 is TGTGCCAGCAGCTTTATCCTTTCCGGGGAGCTGTTTTTT.

This rearrangement joins TRBV2 to TRBJ1-1, with D maybe TRBD1 (5 bases). The V gene lost 2 bases and the J gene lost 2 bases, with 9 bases spanning the gap. The CDR3 is 14 amino acids. Germline V gene lookup returns CDR1 SNHLY and CDR2 FYNNEI. This CDR3 is CASSELGLNTEAFF. CDR3 nucleotides: TGTGCCAGCAGTGAATTGGGGCTTAACACTGAAGCTTTCTTT.

This sequence joins TRBV2 and TRBJ2-1; the match to TRBD1 covers 7 bases. CDR1 and CDR2 (germline): SNHLY, FYNNEI. V was pared by 9 bases and J by 6 bases, with 11 bases of the junction left unmatched. The CDR3 spans 14 residues. CDR3: CARGTRGRGNEQFF. In nucleotides, the CDR3 is TGTGCCAGAGGGACGAGGGGGCGCGGCAATGAGCAGTTCTTC.

The V gene is TRBV6-1, the J gene TRBJ1-6, with a possible D match to TRBD1 (6 bases). From germline, CDR1 is MNHNS and CDR2 SASEGT. V lost 2 bases, J lost 5 bases, and 16 bases lay in between. The CDR3 is 17 amino acids. The CDR3 here is CASSESGAGVDNSPLHF. The DNA of the CDR3 is TGTGCCAGCAGTGAATCTGGTGCAGGGGTTGATAATTCACCCCTCCACTTT.

This clone was recorded a few times. The chain has TRBV7-9 and TRBJ1-5; no firm D call. Trimming removed 1 base from V and 4 bases from J, with 5 bases in between. This CDR3 contains 13 residues. CDR1 and CDR2 (germline): SEHNR, FQNEAQ (reference sequence). CDR3 DNA sequence: TGTGCCAGCAGCTTAGACGGGAATCAGCCCCAGCATTTT. Protein sequence: CASSLDGNQPQHF.

The chain links TRBV30 to TRBJ1-5; perhaps TRBD1 as D (6 bases). The CDR3 is 14 amino acids. Germline-derived CDR1 and CDR2 are GTSNPN and SVGIG (reference sequence). With 4 bases removed from V and 6 bases from J, the gap between germline ends came to 16 bases. The CDR3 sequence: CAWTGGGGGQPQHF. In nucleotides, the CDR3 is TGTGCCTGGACCGGCGGCGGGGGCGGTCAGCCCCAGCATTTT.

The rearrangement uses TRBV6-5 and TRBJ2-5; the D gene is possibly TRBD2 (5 bases). This CDR3 is 14 amino acids long. Trimming took off 7 bases at V and 5 bases at J, with 17 bases between the two ends. In germline, CDR1 is MNHEY, CDR2 SVGAGI. The CDR3 protein is CASKMDGSVETQYF. CDR3 DNA sequence: TGTGCCAGCAAAATGGATGGGAGTGTGGAGACCCAGTACTTC.

The chain couples TRBV28 to TRBJ1-1; perhaps TRBD1 as D (6 bases). Trimming took off 7 bases at V and 8 bases at J, with 29 bases between the two ends. This CDR3 has 17 residues. Per germline, CDR1 MDHEN and CDR2 SYDVKM. The CDR3 here is CASNPATGGGEFWEAFF. The CDR3 DNA follows: TGTGCCAGCAACCCCGCGACAGGTGGGGGTGAGTTTTGGGAAGCTTTCTTT.

The CDR3 region has the DNA TGTGCCAGCAGCCAAGAGGGACAGGGGAGCGCCTACGAGCAGTACTTC. It specifies CASSQEGQGSAYEQYF. The V gene is TRBV3-1 (or the pseudogene TRBV3-2), the J gene TRBJ2-7, with 10 nucleotides matching TRBD1. Germline trimming cut 0 bases from V and 2 bases from J; bases unmatched to any gene: 4. Germline CDR1 and CDR2: LGHDT and YNNKEL (reference sequence). This CDR3 comprises 16 residues.

The genes are TRBV13 and TRBJ2-3, with TRBD2 identical over 15 bases. V shed 5 bases and J 0 bases; nucleotides not matched to a gene: 18. Germline CDR1 and CDR2: PRHDT and FYEKMQ (reference sequence). CDR3 length: 22 residues. The CDR3 bases are TGTGCCAGCAGCGCCCGGTACATCCCGGGACTAGCGGGGGGAACTAGCACAGATACGCAGTATTTT. Its protein is CASSARYIPGLAGGTSTDTQYF.

This sequence joins TRBV7-9 and TRBJ1-2; 8 positions agree with TRBD1. J was trimmed by 8 bases and V by 3 bases; bases with no gene match: 5. CDR1 and CDR2 (germline): SEHNR, FQNEAQ (reference sequence). The CDR3 length is 13 residues. Here the CDR3 DNA reads TGTGCCAGCAGCTTCCGGGACAGGAACGGCTACACCTTC. It specifies CASSFRDRNGYTF. Full variable domain (remainder filled in from reference TRBV7-9 and TRBJ1-2): DTGVSQNPRHKITKRGQNVTFRCDPISEHNRLYWYRQTLGQGPEFLTYFQNEAQLEKSRLLSDRFSAERPKGSFSTLEIQRTEQGDSAMYLCASSFRDRNGYTFGSGTRLTVV.